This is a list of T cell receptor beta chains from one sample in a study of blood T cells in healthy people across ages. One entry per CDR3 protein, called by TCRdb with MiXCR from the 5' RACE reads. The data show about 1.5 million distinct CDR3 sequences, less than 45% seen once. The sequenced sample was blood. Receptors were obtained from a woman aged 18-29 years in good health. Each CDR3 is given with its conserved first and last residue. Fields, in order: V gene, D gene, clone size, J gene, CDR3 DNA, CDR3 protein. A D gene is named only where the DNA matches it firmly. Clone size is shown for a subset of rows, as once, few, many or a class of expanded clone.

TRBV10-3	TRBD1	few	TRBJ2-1	TGTGCCATCAATAGACAGGGGGCGGACAATGAGCAGTTCTTC	CAINRQGADNEQFF
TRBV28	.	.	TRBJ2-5	TGTGCCAGCTTCAAAGGATTTCAAGAGACCCAGTACTTC	CASFKGFQETQYF
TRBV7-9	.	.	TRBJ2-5	TGTGCCAGCAGCTTATTTATAGCGGCGGTGGAGTACTTC	CASSLFIAAVEYF
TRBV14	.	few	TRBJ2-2	TGTGCCAGCAGCCACCCCGGGACCACCGCCGGGGAGCTGTTTTTT	CASSHPGTTAGELFF
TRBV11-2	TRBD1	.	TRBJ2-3	TGTGCCAGCAGGGATGCCGGGCAGGGGGACGGAGATACGCAGTATTTT	CASRDAGQGDGDTQYF
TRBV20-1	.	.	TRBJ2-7	TGCAGTGCGTGGGGCAGCTCCACACCATCCTACGAGCAGTACTTC	CSAWGSSTPSYEQYF
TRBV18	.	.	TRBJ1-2	TGTGCCAGCTCACCGCTCGACAGTTTTCTTACCTCCTATGGCTACACCTTC	CASSPLDSFLTSYGYTF
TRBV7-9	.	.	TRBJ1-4	TGTGCCAGCAGCTCCCAGGGTGCGGCTAATGAAAAACTGTTTTTT	CASSSQGAANEKLFF
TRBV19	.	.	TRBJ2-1	TGTGCCAGTAGTGAAGCGGAATCCTACAATGAGCAGTTCTTC	CASSEAESYNEQFF
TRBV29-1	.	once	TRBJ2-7	TGCAGCGCCGTCGGGTCGCCGGGAGAGCAGTACTTC	CSAVGSPGEQYF
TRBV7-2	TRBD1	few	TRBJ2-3	TGTGCCAGCAGCCCGGGGACAGTCAGAGATACGCAGTATTTT	CASSPGTVRDTQYF
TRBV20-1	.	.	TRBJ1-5	TGCAGTGCTAGAGTACAGGGAGATCAGCCCCAGCATTTT	CSARVQGDQPQHF